Below are 32 T cell receptor beta chains sequenced from a single sample in a study of CD8 T cell repertoires and HIV-1 epitope variants (dated by TCRdb to about 2020). These TCRs' antigens remain unknown. The library was produced with the immunoSEQ multiplex PCR assay. TCRdb carries this immuneACCESS record with in-frame sequences only. Its versions omit some clonotypes, under half of them owing to an unresolved V gene in the studies checked, with the rest unexplained. The sample table shows more than 4,500 clones, and around 67% are seen once. About 41% of the sample is held by the ten biggest clonotypes. What was sequenced was cultured CD8+ T cells derived from PBMCs. These receptors were obtained from a male donor with HIV.

The chain uses TRBV2 and TRBJ2-3, with TRBD1 matching over 7 bases. The CDR3 length is 17 residues. With 6 bases clipped from V and 0 bases from J, the junction kept 12 bases outside the gene matches. The germline V gene encodes CDR1 SNHLY and CDR2 FYNNEI. Here the CDR3 DNA reads TGTGCCAGCAGCCCATGGGAGACAGGGAAGAGCACAGATACGCAGTATTTT. Its translation: CASSPWETGKSTDTQYF. Complete variable domain (other parts from reference TRBV2 and TRBJ2-3): EPEVTQTPSHQVTQMGQEVILRCVPISNHLYFYWYRQILGQKVEFLVSFYNNEISEKSEIFDDQFSVERPDGSNFTLKIRSTKLEDSAMYFCASSPWETGKSTDTQYFGPGTRLTVL.

The chain is built from TRBV19 and TRBJ2-2; 8 bases are a match to TRBD1. CDR3 length equals 15 residues. V lost 2 bases and J lost 7; bases outside the gene matches: 6. The germline V gene has CDR1 LNHDA and CDR2 SQIVND (reference sequence). As DNA, the CDR3 is TGTGCCAGTAGTATACAGGGGGCACTGGGCGGGGAGCTGTTTTTT. Residues: CASSIQGALGGELFF.

The sample holds one count of this clone. V usage is TRBV7-9 and J usage is TRBJ2-1; TRBD1 matches 9 bases. The CDR3 is 16 amino acids. The ends lost 0 bases at V and 0 bases at J; junction bases unmatched: 0. Germline values: CDR1 SEHNR, CDR2 FQNEAQ (reference sequence). In DNA, the CDR3 is TGTGCCAGCAGCTTAGCGGGACAGGGCTCCTACAATGAGCAGTTCTTC. Amino acid sequence: CASSLAGQGSYNEQFF.

The J gene is TRBJ2-5, the V gene TRBV18; D not resolved. Trimming stripped 2 bases from V and 4 bases from J, with 5 bases between. Germline CDR1 reads KGHSH; CDR2 reads LQKENI. The CDR3 is 12 amino acids. In DNA form, the CDR3 reads TGTGCCAGCTCACCAGTTGGAGAGACCCAGTACTTC. As protein: CASSPVGETQYF.

The chain recombines TRBV28 with TRBJ2-5; 7 bases match TRBD2. Germline lookup yields CDR1 MDHEN and CDR2 SYDVKM. There are 15 residues in the CDR3. The V segment lost 3 bases and the J segment 2 bases; nucleotides outside the gene matches: 6. The DNA of the CDR3 is TGTGCCAGCAGTTTGGGGTGGCGGGAGCAAGAGACCCAGTACTTC. This sequence encodes CASSLGWREQETQYF.

V and J are TRBV19 and TRBJ2-7; D possibly corresponds to TRBD2 (6 bases). The ends were cut back, 4 bases at V and 0 bases at J, with 7 bases in the middle. From germline, CDR1 is LNHDA and CDR2 SQIVND (reference sequence). The CDR3 length is 13 residues. CDR3 residues: CASSTSVSYEQYF. CDR3 nucleotides: TGTGCCAGTAGTACTAGCGTCTCCTACGAGCAGTACTTC.

The rearrangement links TRBV5-4 to TRBJ2-3; TRBD2 might be the D (6 bases). The germline V and J ends were trimmed by 4 bases and 4 bases, with 16 bases remaining between them. From germline, CDR1 is SGHNT and CDR2 YYREEE (reference sequence). The CDR3 length is 15 residues. DNA for the CDR3: TGTGCCAGCAGCCCCCCCCGCGGGGAGGCAGATACGCAGTATTTT. Protein product: CASSPPRGEADTQYF.

This clone has more than one count but fewer than ten. The chain couples TRBV6-4 to TRBJ2-2; D is possibly TRBD1 (6 bases). The CDR3 extends over 13 amino acids. Germline CDR1 reads MRHNA; CDR2 reads SNTAGT. Trimming left V 4 bases short and J 3 bases short, with 6 bases between. The chain's CDR3 is CASSAGDTGELFF. In DNA, the CDR3 is TGTGCCAGCAGTGCAGGGGACACCGGGGAGCTGTTTTTT.

This clone occurred a few times. The chain uses TRBV28 and TRBJ1-1; maybe TRBD1 (5 bases). This CDR3 spans 11 amino acids. Germline CDR1 is MDHEN and CDR2 is SYDVKM. Written as DNA, the CDR3 is TGTGCTACCGAGGGGAGCCGCGAAGCTTTCTTT. Translating gives CATEGSREAFF.

The rearrangement uses TRBV19 and TRBJ1-2; D gene ambiguous. This CDR3 has 15 residues. Germline V gene data show CDR1 as LNHDA and CDR2 as SQIVND (reference sequence). V was trimmed by 5 bases and J by 4 bases, leaving 17 bases between them. The DNA for the CDR3 is TGTGCCAGTAGTTCGGACTTCACGGGAGCCTATGGCTACACCTTC. It codes for CASSSDFTGAYGYTF.

The chain couples TRBV6-1 to TRBJ1-4, with a weak D call TRBD1 (6 bases). Germline CDR1 reads MNHNS; CDR2 reads SASEGT. The CDR3 has 14 residues. Trimming removed 6 bases from V and 8 bases from J, with 16 bases in between. The DNA for the CDR3 is TGTGCCAGCAGCGAGGGGGTAAATGGAGAAAAACTGTTTTTT. It is translated as CASSEGVNGEKLFF.

The rearrangement uses TRBV25-1 and TRBJ1-5; TRBD1 is a possible D gene (6 bases). Germline CDR1 and CDR2: MGHDK and SYGVNS. With 3 bases removed from V and 2 bases from J, the gap between germline ends came to 8 bases. This CDR3 has 14 amino acids. The CDR3 DNA is TGTGCCAGCAGTGATAGGGGGGGCAATCAGCCCCAGCATTTT. As protein: CASSDRGGNQPQHF. The variable domain in full, with the rest retrieved from reference TRBV25-1 and TRBJ1-5, is EADIYQTPRYLVIGTGKKITLECSQTMGHDKMYWYQQDPGMELHLIHYSYGVNSTEKGDLSSESTVSRIRTEHFPLTLESARPSHTSQYLCASSDRGGNQPQHFGDGTRLSIL.

As DNA, the CDR3 is TGTGCCAGCAGCTTACTTAGCCTAGATACGCAGTATTTT. Protein sequence: CASSLLSLDTQYF. The chain is built from TRBV7-6 and TRBJ2-3; no clear D gene. This CDR3 contains 13 residues. Germline CDR1 and CDR2: SGHVS and FNYEAQ. V lost 2 bases, J lost 5 bases, and 8 bases lay in between.

This clone was seen just once. This chain joins TRBV7-3 and TRBJ2-1; D possibly matches TRBD1 or TRBD2 (5 bases each). This CDR3 region has 13 residues. The germline CDR1 and CDR2 sequences are SGHTA and FQGTGA. The germline V and J ends were trimmed by 5 bases and 4 bases, with 9 bases remaining between them. CDR3 amino acids: CASSPGQYNEQFF. CDR3 nucleotides: TGTGCCAGCAGCCCGGGGCAGTACAATGAGCAGTTCTTC.

The chain links TRBV6-5 to TRBJ2-7, with 9 positions matching TRBD2. The CDR3 covers 13 residues. Germline V gives CDR1 MNHEY, CDR2 SVGAGI. V gave up 3 bases and J gave up 4 bases; unmatched junction bases: 1. CDR3 region: CASSYAGGYEQYF. The CDR3 DNA follows: TGTGCCAGCAGTTATGCGGGAGGGTACGAGCAGTACTTC.

This clone was seen a single time. V usage is TRBV29-1 and J usage is TRBJ2-7, with 8 bases that match TRBD1. This CDR3 region has 14 residues. V lost 0 bases and J lost 4; bases outside the gene matches: 5. The germline V gene encodes CDR1 SQVTM and CDR2 ANQGSEA. CDR3 loop: CSVEESRGLYEQYF. The CDR3 DNA sequence: TGCAGCGTTGAAGAAAGCAGGGGGCTATACGAGCAGTACTTC.

The gene calls are TRBV5-6 and TRBJ2-2, with 10 nucleotides matching TRBD1. CDR3 length: 15 residues. After removal of 0 bases from V and 6 bases from J, the junction contained 2 bases not matched to a gene. From germline, CDR1 is SGHDT and CDR2 YYEEEE. CDR3 amino acids: CASSLVDRGSGELFF. DNA for the CDR3: TGTGCCAGCAGCTTGGTGGACAGGGGGTCCGGGGAGCTGTTTTTT.

V gene TRBV12-5 combines with J gene TRBJ1-6, with D possibly being TRBD1 (5 bases). The germline CDR1 and CDR2 sequences are LGHNT and FRNRAP. Trimming shortened V by 2 bases and J by 2 bases, and 13 bases separated the two germline ends. CDR3 length: 17 residues. Written as DNA, the CDR3 is TGTGCTAGTGGTTTGCCCCAGGGTCCAACCTATAATTCACCCCTCCACTTT. Translating gives CASGLPQGPTYNSPLHF.

The rearrangement uses TRBV6-1 and TRBJ2-7; 9 bases agree with TRBD1. The CDR3 runs to 14 residues. The trim removed 4 bases at V and 4 bases at J, leaving 5 bases unmatched. CDR1 MNHNS and CDR2 SASEGT come from the germline V gene. CDR3 bases: TGTGCCAGCAGTGGAACAGGGGGCATGTACGAGCAGTACTTC. It codes for CASSGTGGMYEQYF.

The chain links TRBV7-9 to TRBJ2-1; TRBD1 matches at 7 bases. Germline loops: CDR1 SEHNR, CDR2 FQNEAQ (reference sequence). Trimming cost V 5 bases and J 9 bases; bases outside gene matches: 7. The CDR3 sequence is 13 residues long. Written as DNA, the CDR3 is TGTGCCAGCAGCCTTGGACAGGCTCCTGAGCAGTTCTTC. This sequence encodes CASSLGQAPEQFF.

The chain uses TRBV15 and TRBJ2-7, with 7 nucleotides matching TRBD1. In germline, CDR1 is LNHNV, CDR2 YYDKDF (reference sequence). V was pared by 4 bases and J by 0 bases, with 3 bases of the junction left unmatched. CDR3 length: 14 residues. The CDR3 reads CATSKSGGSYEQYF. The CDR3 DNA follows: TGTGCCACCAGCAAGTCAGGGGGCTCCTACGAGCAGTACTTC.

The rearrangement uses TRBV9 and TRBJ1-1; tentative D call: TRBD1 (5 bases). The germline V gene has CDR1 SGDLS and CDR2 YYNGEE. There are 14 residues in the CDR3. The V end was cut by 0 bases, the J end by 1 base, with 7 bases between. CDR3 loop: CASSVAGGNTEAFF. CDR3 sequence (DNA): TGTGCCAGCAGCGTAGCTGGGGGGAACACTGAAGCTTTCTTT. Complete variable domain (other parts from reference TRBV9 and TRBJ1-1): DSGVTQTPKHLITATGQRVTLRCSPRSGDLSVYWYQQSLDQGLQFLIQYYNGEERAKGNILERFSAQQFPDLHSELNLSSLELGDSALYFCASSVAGGNTEAFFGQGTRLTVV.

The chain employs TRBV7-9 and TRBJ2-3; D may be TRBD1 (6 bases). Trimming stripped 3 bases from V and 2 bases from J, with 9 bases between. This CDR3 is built from 14 residues. The V gene's germline CDR1 is SEHNR and CDR2 FQNEAQ (reference sequence). The CDR3 loop is CASSFTGNTDTQYF. CDR3 bases: TGTGCCAGCAGCTTCACAGGGAACACAGATACGCAGTATTTT.

The J gene is TRBJ2-7, the V gene TRBV28; D remains ambiguous. Trimming took off 4 bases at V and 0 bases at J, with 22 bases between the two ends. Germline loops: CDR1 MDHEN, CDR2 SYDVKM. This CDR3 comprises 18 residues. The CDR3 here is CASSSIYVRSLSSYEQYF. Here the CDR3 DNA reads TGTGCCAGCAGTTCAATCTATGTCAGGTCACTAAGCTCCTACGAGCAGTACTTC. Combining the CDR3 with reference TRBV28 and TRBJ2-7 gives the whole variable domain DVKVTQSSRYLVKRTGEKVFLECVQDMDHENMFWYRQDPGLGLRLIYFSYDVKMKEKGDIPEGYSVSREKKERFSLILESASTNQTSMYLCASSSIYVRSLSSYEQYFGPGTRLTVT.

V is TRBV6-5 and J is TRBJ1-1, with 7 bases identical to TRBD1. V was pared by 0 bases and J by 5 bases, with 6 bases of the junction left unmatched. CDR1 and CDR2 (germline): MNHEY, SVGAGI. This CDR3 has 15 amino acids. The CDR3: CASSYSDRLRTEAFF. In nucleotides, the CDR3 is TGTGCCAGCAGTTACTCGGACAGGCTTAGGACTGAAGCTTTCTTT.

This chain links TRBV10-3 with TRBJ2-3; no clear D gene. The CDR3 covers 13 residues. Trimming cost V 2 bases and J 4 bases, with 7 bases left between them. CDR1 ENHRY and CDR2 SYGVKD come from the germline V gene. CDR3 region: CAISERAADTQYF. CDR3 coding DNA: TGTGCCATCAGTGAGAGGGCCGCAGATACGCAGTATTTT.

This clone has more than one count but fewer than ten. The gene calls are TRBV5-1 and TRBJ1-5; 8 bases fit TRBD1. The J segment lost 5 bases and the V segment lost 2 bases, leaving 3 bases of the junction unmatched. The CDR3 runs 14 residues. The germline V gene encodes CDR1 SGHRS and CDR2 YFSETQ. DNA for the CDR3: TGCGCCAGCAGCTTCGGACAGGGCGATCAGCCCCAGCATTTT. This gives the protein CASSFGQGDQPQHF.

In this sample, this clone turned up once. The V gene is TRBV5-1, the J gene TRBJ2-7; D is undetermined. CDR3 length: 12 residues. The V gene's germline CDR1 is SGHRS and CDR2 YFSETQ. V lost 4 bases and J lost 2, with 7 bases in between. The DNA for the CDR3 is TGCGCCAGCAGCCCCGAAACCTACGAGCAGTACTTC. This encodes CASSPETYEQYF.

The chain joins TRBV13 to TRBJ2-1; maybe TRBD2 (5 bases). Germline CDR1 is PRHDT and CDR2 is FYEKMQ (reference sequence). The CDR3 contains 15 residues. The V end lost 5 bases, the J end lost 3 bases, and 14 bases lay between the germline ends. The CDR3 DNA follows: TGTGCCAGCAGCGGCTCTAGCACGGTCTACAATGAGCAGTTCTTC. Translation: CASSGSSTVYNEQFF. Full variable domain (rest looked up from reference TRBV13 and TRBJ2-1): AAGVIQSPRHLIKEKRETATLKCYPIPRHDTVYWYQQGPGQDPQFLISFYEKMQSDKGSIPDRFSAQQFSDYHSELNMSSLELGDSALYFCASSGSSTVYNEQFFGPGTRLTVL.

Only a few counts were recorded for this clone. The chain recombines TRBV28 with TRBJ1-5, with 9 bases that match TRBD1. J was trimmed by 4 bases and V by 5 bases; bases with no gene match: 3. The CDR3 totals 14 residues. Looked up from germline, CDR1 is MDHEN and CDR2 is SYDVKM. The CDR3 nucleotides read TGTGCCAGCAGTCTCGGGACAGGGAATCAGCCCCAGCATTTT. The encoded protein is CASSLGTGNQPQHF.

As concerns this clone: The junction departs from germline at one end; a sequencing error may be responsible. Within the sample, other DNA sequences also encode this same CDR3. The CDR3 DNA is TGCGCCAGCAGTGAATTAGTAACAGGGGGGCAAGAGACCCAGTACTTC. Protein sequence: CASSELVTGGQETQYF. V usage is TRBV25-1 and J usage is TRBJ2-5; TRBD1 agrees at 8 bases. CDR1 MGHDK and CDR2 SYGVNS come from the germline V gene. The length of the CDR3 is 16 residues.

This rearrangement joins TRBV6-6 to TRBJ2-1, with 8 bases fitting TRBD1. V was clipped by 5 bases and J by 7 bases; unmatched bases: 13. Germline-derived CDR1 and CDR2 are MNHNY and SVGAGI (reference sequence). The CDR3 runs to 16 residues. The CDR3 spells CASSPPGQGADNEQFF. Here the CDR3 DNA reads TGTGCCAGCAGTCCCCCGGGTCAGGGGGCCGATAATGAGCAGTTCTTC.